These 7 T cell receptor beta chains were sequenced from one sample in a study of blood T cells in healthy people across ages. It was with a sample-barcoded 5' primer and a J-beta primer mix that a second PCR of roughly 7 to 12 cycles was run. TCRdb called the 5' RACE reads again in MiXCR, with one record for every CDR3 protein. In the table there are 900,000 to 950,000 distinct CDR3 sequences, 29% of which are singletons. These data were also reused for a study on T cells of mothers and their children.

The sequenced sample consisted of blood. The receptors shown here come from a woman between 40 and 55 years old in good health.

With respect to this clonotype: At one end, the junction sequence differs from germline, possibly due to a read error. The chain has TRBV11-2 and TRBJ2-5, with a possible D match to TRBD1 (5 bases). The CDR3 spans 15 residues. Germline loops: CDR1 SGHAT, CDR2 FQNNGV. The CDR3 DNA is TGTGCCAGCGGCTTAGAAAGGAGATTCCAGGGGACCCAGTACTTC. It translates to CASGLERRFQGTQYF.

CDR3 sequence (DNA): TGTGCCAGTAGTATAGTGATCTCTGGGGCCAACGTCCTGACTTTC. Its protein product is CASSIVISGANVLTF. J is TRBJ2-6 and V is TRBV19; D is unresolved. V lost 1 base, J lost 0 bases, and 4 bases lay in between. This CDR3 spans 15 amino acids. Germline loops: CDR1 LNHDA, CDR2 SQIVND (reference sequence).

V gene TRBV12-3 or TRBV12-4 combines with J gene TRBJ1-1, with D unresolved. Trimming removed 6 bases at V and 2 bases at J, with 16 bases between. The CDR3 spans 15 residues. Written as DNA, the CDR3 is TGTGCCAGCAGGTCCGCGGCGGTTGGCAACACTGAAGCTTTCTTT. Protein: CASRSAAVGNTEAFF.

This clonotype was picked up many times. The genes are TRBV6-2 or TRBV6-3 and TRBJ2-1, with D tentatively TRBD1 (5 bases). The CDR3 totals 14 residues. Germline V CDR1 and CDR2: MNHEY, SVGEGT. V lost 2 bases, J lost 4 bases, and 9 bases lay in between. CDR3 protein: CASSYGASYNEQFF. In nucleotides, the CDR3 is TGTGCCAGCAGTTACGGGGCTTCATACAATGAGCAGTTCTTC.

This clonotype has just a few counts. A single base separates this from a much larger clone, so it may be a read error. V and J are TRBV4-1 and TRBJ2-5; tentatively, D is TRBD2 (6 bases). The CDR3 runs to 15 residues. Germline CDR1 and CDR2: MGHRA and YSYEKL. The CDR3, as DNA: TGCGCCAGCAGCCAAGATGGACTACGGGAAGAGGCCCAGTACTTC. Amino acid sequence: CASSQDGLREEAQYF.

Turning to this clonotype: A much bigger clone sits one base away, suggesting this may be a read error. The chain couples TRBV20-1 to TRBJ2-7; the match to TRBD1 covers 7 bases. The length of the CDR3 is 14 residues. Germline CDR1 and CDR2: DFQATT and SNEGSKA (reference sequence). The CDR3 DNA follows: TGCAGTGCCTTTGTACAGGGGTCGGCCTACGAGCGGTACTTC. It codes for CSAFVQGSAYERYF.

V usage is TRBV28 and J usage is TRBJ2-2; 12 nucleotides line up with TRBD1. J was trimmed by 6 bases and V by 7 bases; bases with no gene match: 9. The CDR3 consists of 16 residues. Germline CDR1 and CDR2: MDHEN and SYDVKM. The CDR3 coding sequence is TGTGCCAGCACCAGCCCCGGGACAGGGGGCCCCGGGGAGCTGTTTTTT. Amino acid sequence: CASTSPGTGGPGELFF.